Listed below are T cell receptor beta chains from one sample, sequenced in a study of vaccination and CD4 T cells after COVID-19. No antigens are known for them. TCRdb called the PCR reads again in MiXCR, with one record for every CDR3 protein. This table has some 9,600 distinct CDR3 sequences, less than 70% appearing once. The material sequenced was CD4+ T cells from blood, cultured in vitro. These TCRs come from a human donor who had recovered from COVID-19. Each CDR3 is given with its conserved first and last residue. A D gene is named only where the DNA matches it firmly. Some rows mark clone size as missing; the rest say once, few, many or name a class of expanded clone.

CDR3 protein	CDR3 DNA	V gene	clone size	D gene	J gene
CAGDRVAYEQYF	TGTGCCGGTGACAGGGTCGCCTACGAGCAGTACTTC	TRBV6-1	-	TRBD1	TRBJ2-7
CASSEARNRETQYF	TGTGCCAGCAGTGAAGCGCGAAACCGAGAGACCCAGTACTTC	TRBV6-1	-	-	TRBJ2-5
CASSRQGARVKDGYTF	TGTGCCAGCAGCAGACAGGGGGCGCGTGTGAAGGATGGCTACACCTTC	TRBV21-1	-	-	TRBJ1-2
CASSRLPGLAGDEQFF	TGTGCCAGCAGTCGTCTCCCGGGACTAGCGGGGGATGAGCAGTTCTTC	TRBV11-3	once	TRBD2	TRBJ2-1
CASSRQGGTETQYF	TGTGCCAGCAGCCGACAGGGGGGAACAGAGACCCAGTACTTC	TRBV12-3/TRBV12-4	-	TRBD1	TRBJ2-5
CASSEQASGSDTQYF	TGTGCCAGCAGTGAACAGGCTAGCGGGAGTGATACGCAGTATTTT	TRBV6-1	-	TRBD2	TRBJ2-3
CASSEYRDRGRSEGYTF	TGTGCCAGCAGTGAATATCGGGACAGGGGAAGGTCGGAGGGCTACACCTTC	TRBV2	few	TRBD1	TRBJ1-2
CASRRGTGANYGYTF	TGTGCCAGCAGGAGAGGGACAGGAGCTAACTATGGCTACACCTTC	TRBV6-1	-	TRBD1	TRBJ1-2
CASSADTRRAEAFF	TGTGCCAGCAGCGCCGATACCAGGAGGGCTGAAGCTTTCTTT	TRBV11-2	-	-	TRBJ1-1
CASSLRSMGETQYF	TGCGCCAGCAGCCTTAGGAGTATGGGGGAGACCCAGTACTTC	TRBV5-1	-	-	TRBJ2-5
CASRNEGQGNYGYTF	TGTGCCAGCAGAAACGAGGGACAGGGGAACTATGGCTACACCTTC	TRBV28	-	TRBD1	TRBJ1-2
CSAGTVNTEAFF	TGCAGTGCGGGGACGGTGAACACTGAAGCTTTCTTT	TRBV20-1	few	-	TRBJ1-1
CASSLGYRGLQETQYF	TGTGCCAGCAGCTTGGGGTACAGGGGGCTACAAGAGACCCAGTACTTC	TRBV5-4	-	TRBD1	TRBJ2-5
CSVGQVSGTGVNEQFF	TGCAGCGTTGGTCAGGTCTCCGGGACAGGGGTCAATGAGCAGTTCTTC	TRBV29-1	-	TRBD1	TRBJ2-1
CASSLTGGVDTQYF	TGTGCCAGCAGTTTGACTGGCGGGGTGGATACGCAGTATTTT	TRBV6-5	-	-	TRBJ2-3
CASSYATLRGGMQGYTF	TGTGCCAGCAGTTACGCTACCCTTCGGGGGGGCATGCAAGGCTACACCTTC	TRBV6-2/TRBV6-3	-	-	TRBJ1-2
CASSEEGVDGRTGYEQYF	TGTGCCAGCAGTGAAGAAGGGGTTGACGGTAGAACGGGGTACGAGCAGTACTTC	TRBV2	-	-	TRBJ2-7
CAGRGPLQGSEQFF	TGTGCCGGTAGAGGGCCCCTACAGGGAAGTGAGCAGTTCTTC	TRBV6-1	-	-	TRBJ2-1
CASSERVGDNSPLHF	TGTGCCAGCAGTGAAAGGGTAGGGGATAATTCACCCCTCCACTTT	TRBV6-1	once	-	TRBJ1-6
CASSPPTGTLLLNYGYTF	TGTGCCAGCTCACCACCTACTGGGACCCTGCTCCTTAACTATGGCTACACCTTC	TRBV18	-	-	TRBJ1-2
CASSPDRFQETQYF	TGTGCCAGCAGCCCCGACAGGTTCCAAGAGACCCAGTACTTC	TRBV7-2	few	-	TRBJ2-5
CASSLNRVGYGYTF	TGTGCCAGCAGCTTAAACAGGGTGGGCTATGGCTACACCTTC	TRBV11-2	-	-	TRBJ1-2
CASRVGRMNTEAFF	TGTGCCAGCAGGGTCGGCCGCATGAACACTGAAGCTTTCTTT	TRBV6-2/TRBV6-3	-	-	TRBJ1-1
CSGWTSGRAYGTDTQYF	TGCAGTGGGTGGACTAGCGGGAGGGCCTACGGCACAGATACGCAGTATTTT	TRBV20-1	-	TRBD2	TRBJ2-3
CASSEAGNEKLFF	TGTGCCAGCAGTGAAGCGGGGAATGAAAAACTGTTTTTT	TRBV25-1	-	-	TRBJ1-4
CASGGGQGDLAQHF	TGTGCCAGCGGGGGTGGACAGGGGGACTTGGCCCAGCATTTT	TRBV7-2	-	TRBD1	TRBJ1-5
CASSPTRGTEAFF	TGTGCCAGTAGTCCGACTCGAGGGACTGAAGCTTTCTTT	TRBV19	-	-	TRBJ1-1
CASHRERYNEQFF	TGTGCCAGCCACAGGGAGCGATACAATGAGCAGTTCTTC	TRBV5-8	-	-	TRBJ2-1
CASSLVGEGSGNYGYTF	TGTGCCAGCAGCTTGGTAGGAGAGGGATCCGGTAACTATGGCTACACCTTC	TRBV7-8	-	-	TRBJ1-2
CASSEVRIDYGYTF	TGTGCCAGCAGTGAAGTACGAATAGACTATGGCTACACCTTC	TRBV6-1	-	-	TRBJ1-2
CASSQDVRGRGYTF	TGTGCCAGCAGCCAAGACGTCAGGGGGCGAGGCTACACCTTC	TRBV4-2	-	TRBD1	TRBJ1-2
CASTLLELYEQYF	TGTGCCAGCACCCTCCTAGAGCTCTACGAGCAGTACTTC	TRBV2	-	-	TRBJ2-7
CSARRGPNQPQHF	TGCAGTGCTAGAAGGGGACCGAATCAGCCCCAGCATTTT	TRBV20-1	-	-	TRBJ1-5
CASPPSQEPSGANVLTF	TGTGCCAGCCCCCCCTCGCAGGAACCCTCTGGGGCCAACGTCCTGACTTTC	TRBV21-1	-	-	TRBJ2-6
CASSLARGGSGITDTQYF	TGTGCCAGCAGCTTAGCCCGCGGCGGTAGCGGCATCACAGATACGCAGTATTTT	TRBV7-2	-	-	TRBJ2-3
CASSLDGGPAEAFF	TGTGCCAGCAGTCTGGACGGGGGCCCCGCTGAAGCTTTCTTT	TRBV7-3	-	-	TRBJ1-1
CSARLGSATDTQYF	TGCAGTGCTAGGCTGGGCAGCGCCACAGATACGCAGTATTTT	TRBV20-1	-	-	TRBJ2-3
CAWRDRGRNNSPLHF	TGTGCCTGGAGGGACAGGGGGCGAAATAATTCACCCCTCCACTTT	TRBV30	-	TRBD1	TRBJ1-6
CASSLVGGEVADAKNIQYF	TGTGCCAGCAGCTTAGTCGGGGGTGAGGTAGCGGACGCCAAAAACATTCAGTACTTC	TRBV7-2	-	-	TRBJ2-4
CASSLSPGGEAFF	TGTGCCAGCAGCTTAAGTCCTGGGGGTGAAGCTTTCTTT	TRBV7-9	-	-	TRBJ1-1
CSAPAAGGSGEQYF	TGCAGTGCTCCGGCTGCTGGGGGCTCTGGCGAGCAGTACTTC	TRBV20-1	-	-	TRBJ2-7
CAISAGTGGADTQYF	TGTGCCATCAGTGCAGGGACAGGCGGGGCAGATACGCAGTATTTT	TRBV10-3	-	TRBD1	TRBJ2-3
CASSFNRGSTEAFF	TGTGCCAGCAGCTTTAACAGGGGAAGCACTGAAGCTTTCTTT	TRBV7-2	few	TRBD1	TRBJ1-1